This T cell receptor beta chain was profiled in a study of blood T cell repertoires in COVID-19. Study-level background: Whether acute or convalescent, the COVID-19 samples came from the United States, Italy and Spain. Sample material is recorded as cDNA or gDNA derived from T cells, B-cell-depleted T cells, or PBMCs.

Profiling relied on immunoSEQ multiplex PCR, and the TCRdb table lists in-frame clones only, not all of them. The sample lists around 160,000 clones; approximately 80% were seen once. V was clipped by 2 bases and J by 4 bases, with 9 bases between them. The CDR3 totals 15 residues. CDR1 and CDR2 (germline): SNHLY, FYNNEI. The receptor's source is a human donor with acute or convalescent COVID-19. The donor label of this sample is uncertain. The sequenced material came from peripheral blood. The rearrangement links TRBV2 to TRBJ1-6, with D hard to call. The CDR3 DNA reads TGTGCCAGCAGTGAAACTTCTAGGTATAATTCACCCCTCCACTTT. Residues: CASSETSRYNSPLHF.